This T cell receptor (beta chain) was observed in a study of blood T cell repertoires in COVID-19. On the study more broadly: Sources were T cells, B-cell-depleted T cells, or PBMCs; the material itself was cDNA or gDNA.

The age range of participants was about 18 to 90 years, with residence in about two dozen US areas. Resolution of symptoms, clearance, or two negative PCRs was present in recovered Cohort 3 donors. CDR3 length equals 18 residues. The germline gives CDR1 LGHNA, CDR2 YNFKEQ. V was pared by 0 bases and J by 4 bases, with 14 bases of the junction left unmatched. Original processing methods: The authors estimated nucleated cell counts from reference gene primer amplification. Clones were read by immunoSEQ multiplex PCR, and TCRdb kept only the in-frame ones, dropping some. For V, J and clone size, that table is used; D and trimming come from the DNA. The repertoire holds 250,000 to 300,000 clones, with under 90% as singletons.

The source is a woman aged 35 to 49 who had recovered from COVID-19. The V call is TRBV4-2, the J call TRBJ1-2; the match to TRBD1 covers 7 bases. The specimen sequenced was PBMCs or T cells enriched from blood (not recorded which). As DNA, the CDR3 is TGTGCCAGCAGCCAAGATCGTCTAGGACAGGAAAGGGTCTATGGCTACACCTTC. It specifies CASSQDRLGQERVYGYTF.